The 9 T cell receptor beta chains given below trace back to one sample, sequenced in a study of T cells in Graves' hyperthyroidism and ophthalmopathy. What was amplified from RNA transcripts were TCR beta CDR3 regions. A first-round RT-PCR of the TCR CDR3 used the HTBI primer set. Using its own MiXCR run on the multiplex PCR reads, TCRdb lists one record per CDR3 protein. The repertoire holds about 100,000 distinct CDR3 sequences, with approximately 16% as singletons. The specimen sequenced was blood. The receptors originated from a woman in her 50s with Graves' hyperthyroidism.

About this clonotype itself: This sequence may be a read error, since a much larger clone differs from it by one base. CDR3 protein: CASSQAASTGELFF. Written as DNA, the CDR3 is TGTGCCAGCAGCCAAGCCGCCAGCACCGGGGAGCTGTTTTTT. This rearrangement joins TRBV3-1 to TRBJ2-2; D call uncertain. Germline V lookup: CDR1 LGHDT, CDR2 YNNKEL (reference sequence). The V end lost 1 base, the J end lost 4 bases, and 7 bases lay between the germline ends. The length of the CDR3 is 14 residues.

The rearrangement joins TRBV29-1 to TRBJ1-4; no reliable D call. The V and J ends lost 4 bases and 7 bases respectively, with 13 bases between them. This CDR3 region has 13 residues. Germline-derived CDR1 and CDR2 are SQVTM and ANQGSEA. This CDR3 is CSVAPGVGEKLFF. CDR3 nucleotide sequence: TGCAGCGTTGCCCCCGGGGTTGGTGAAAAACTGTTTTTT.

At least ten counts were recorded for this clonotype. The chain links TRBV6-4 to TRBJ1-1; the D is unclear. Trimming left V 6 bases short and J 0 bases short, with 8 bases between. Germline loops: CDR1 MRHNA, CDR2 SNTAGT. This CDR3 has 13 amino acids. CDR3 nucleotides: TGTGCCAGCAGCGCCGACATGAACACTGAAGCTTTCTTT. Amino acid sequence: CASSADMNTEAFF.

This clonotype was seen ten or more times. The chain joins TRBV20-1 to TRBJ2-3; 12 bases align to TRBD2. The V gene's germline CDR1 is DFQATT and CDR2 SNEGSKA (reference sequence). This CDR3 spans 15 amino acids. Trimming cost V 4 bases and J 6 bases; bases outside gene matches: 8. Written as DNA, the CDR3 is TGCAGTGCTACGCAGCCTAGCGGGAGGGTGGATACGCAGTATTTT. It specifies CSATQPSGRVDTQYF.

This clonotype has only a few counts. This chain uses TRBV12-3 or TRBV12-4 with TRBJ2-2, with D possibly matching TRBD2 (5 bases). V lost 5 bases, J lost 6 bases, and 16 bases lay in between. The CDR3 consists of 15 residues. The DNA of the CDR3 is TGTGCCAGCAGTCCAACCACTAGTTCCGCCGGGGAGCTGTTTTTT. Its translation: CASSPTTSSAGELFF.

This clonotype was seen many times. The CDR3 reads CAWSVQGLQETQYF. Here the CDR3 DNA reads TGTGCCTGGAGTGTACAGGGCTTACAAGAGACCCAGTACTTC. The chain recombines TRBV30 with TRBJ2-5; a possible D gene is TRBD1 (6 bases). Trimming stripped 0 bases from V and 2 bases from J, with 10 bases between. Per germline, CDR1 GTSNPN and CDR2 SVGIG (reference sequence). The CDR3 has 14 amino acids.

This clonotype was observed many times. The V call is TRBV20-1, the J call TRBJ1-4; D gene uncertain. Per germline, CDR1 DFQATT and CDR2 SNEGSKA (reference sequence). Trimming shortened V by 1 base and J by 8 bases, and 5 bases separated the two germline ends. CDR3 length: 11 residues. The CDR3 sequence is CSARGREKLFF. The CDR3 DNA reads TGCAGTGCTAGAGGAAGAGAAAAACTGTTTTTT.

The table lists this clonotype with many counts. The V gene is TRBV6-1, the J gene TRBJ1-1; D is ambiguous. The germline CDR1 and CDR2 sequences are MNHNS and SASEGT. The CDR3 consists of 12 residues. Deletions cut 6 bases from V and 1 base from J, with 6 bases between. The CDR3 spells CASSNSNTEAFF. Here the CDR3 DNA reads TGTGCCAGCAGCAACTCGAACACTGAAGCTTTCTTT.

This clonotype has ten or more counts. The rearrangement uses TRBV18 and TRBJ2-5; D tentatively reads TRBD1 or TRBD2 (6 bases each). The CDR3 length is 19 residues. From germline, CDR1 is KGHSH and CDR2 LQKENI. Trimming removed 3 bases from V and 3 bases from J, with 26 bases in between. The CDR3 DNA reads as TGTGCCAGCTCACCCTCGTTTGGGGGGTACAGGGACGAAAAAGAGACCCAGTACTTC. Translating it yields CASSPSFGGYRDEKETQYF.